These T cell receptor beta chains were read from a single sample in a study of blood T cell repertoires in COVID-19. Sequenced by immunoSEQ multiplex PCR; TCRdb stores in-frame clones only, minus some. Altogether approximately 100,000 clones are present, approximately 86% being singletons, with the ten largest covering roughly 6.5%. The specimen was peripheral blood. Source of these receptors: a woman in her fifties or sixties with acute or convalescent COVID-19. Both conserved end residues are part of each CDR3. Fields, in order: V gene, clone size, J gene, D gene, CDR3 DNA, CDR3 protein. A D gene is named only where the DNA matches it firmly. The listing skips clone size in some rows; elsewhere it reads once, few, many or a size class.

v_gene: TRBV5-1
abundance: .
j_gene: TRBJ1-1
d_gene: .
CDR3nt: TGCGCCAGCAGCTATTCCGGGGTCCCGGGCACTGAAGCTTTCTTT
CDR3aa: CASSYSGVPGTEAFF

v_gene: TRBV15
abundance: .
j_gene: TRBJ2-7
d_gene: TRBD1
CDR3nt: TGTGCCACCAGCGACCAACCGGGACAGTCCTACGAGCAGTACTTC
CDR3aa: CATSDQPGQSYEQYF

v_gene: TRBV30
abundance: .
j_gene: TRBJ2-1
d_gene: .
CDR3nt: TGTGCCTCCGGGACTGTAGAGTCCTACAATGAGCAGTTCTTC
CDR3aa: CASGTVESYNEQFF

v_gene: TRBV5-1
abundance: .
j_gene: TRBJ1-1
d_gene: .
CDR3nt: TGCGCCAGCAGCTCGGGGATGGTTTACCGGGATTTTAACACTGAAGCTTTCTTT
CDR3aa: CASSSGMVYRDFNTEAFF

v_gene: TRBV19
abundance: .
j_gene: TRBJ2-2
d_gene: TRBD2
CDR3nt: TGTGCCAGTAGTATCCCCGGGACTAGCGGGAGAAGGACCGGGGAGCTGTTTTTT
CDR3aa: CASSIPGTSGRRTGELFF

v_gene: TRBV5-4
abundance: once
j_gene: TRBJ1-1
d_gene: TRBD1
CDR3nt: TGTGCCAGCAGCGTGTGGGGACAGGGCTCTCTTCACCCCCAGAACACTGAAGCTTTCTTT
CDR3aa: CASSVWGQGSLHPQNTEAFF

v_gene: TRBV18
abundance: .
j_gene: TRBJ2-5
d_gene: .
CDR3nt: TGTGCCAGCTCTATGGGGCCCGGAGAGACCCAGTACTTC
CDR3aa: CASSMGPGETQYF

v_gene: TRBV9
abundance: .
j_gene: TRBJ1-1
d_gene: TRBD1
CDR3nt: TGTGCCAGCAGTGAGGGACAGGGGGTCACTGAAGCTTTCTTT
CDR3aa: CASSEGQGVTEAFF

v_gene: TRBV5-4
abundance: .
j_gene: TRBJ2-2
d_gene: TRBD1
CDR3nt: TGTGCCAGCAGCTATCAGGGGGCGAACACCGGGGAGCTGTTTTTT
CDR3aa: CASSYQGANTGELFF

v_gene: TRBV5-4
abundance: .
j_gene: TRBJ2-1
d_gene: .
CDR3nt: TGTGCCGCGGTGGGCAATGAGCAGTTCTTC
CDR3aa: CAAVGNEQFF

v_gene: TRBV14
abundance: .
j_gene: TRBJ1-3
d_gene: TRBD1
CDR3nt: TGTGCCAGCAGCCAAGAGTGGACAGGGGGTTCCTCGCGAAACACCATATATTTT
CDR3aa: CASSQEWTGGSSRNTIYF

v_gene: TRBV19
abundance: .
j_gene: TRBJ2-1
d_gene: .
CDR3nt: TGTGCCAGTAGTATAGGGGGGCTGGAGAGCTCCTACAATGAGCAGTTCTTC
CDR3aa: CASSIGGLESSYNEQFF

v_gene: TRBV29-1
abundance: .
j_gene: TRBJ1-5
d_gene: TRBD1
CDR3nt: TGCAGCGTTGGGACAGGGAATCAGCCCCAGCATTTT
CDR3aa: CSVGTGNQPQHF

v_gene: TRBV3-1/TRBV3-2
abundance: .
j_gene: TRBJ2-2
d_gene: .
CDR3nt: TGTGCCAGCAGCCCACCCGTAGCGGTCGGGGAGCTGTTTTTT
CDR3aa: CASSPPVAVGELFF

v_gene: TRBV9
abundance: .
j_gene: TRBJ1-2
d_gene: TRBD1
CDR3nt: TGTGCCAGGACCTTAACGAGACAGGGAAACTATGGCTACACCTTC
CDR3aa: CARTLTRQGNYGYTF

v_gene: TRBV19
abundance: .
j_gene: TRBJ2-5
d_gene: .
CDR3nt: TGTGCCAGTAGTATGGTTGGGGGCAGATATGGAGAGACCCAGTACTTC
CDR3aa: CASSMVGGRYGETQYF

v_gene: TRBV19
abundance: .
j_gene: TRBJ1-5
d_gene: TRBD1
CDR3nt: TGTGCCAGTAGTACCGACAGGGGCGGTCAGCCCCAGCATTTT
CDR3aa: CASSTDRGGQPQHF

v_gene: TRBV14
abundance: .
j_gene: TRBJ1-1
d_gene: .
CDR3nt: TGTGCCAGCAGCCGCTACTTGAACACTGAAGCTTTCTTT
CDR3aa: CASSRYLNTEAFF

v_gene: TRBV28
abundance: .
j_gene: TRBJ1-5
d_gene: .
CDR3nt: TGTGCCAGCAGTTTAAAGGGGAGGGTGAATCAGCCCCAGCATTTT
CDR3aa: CASSLKGRVNQPQHF

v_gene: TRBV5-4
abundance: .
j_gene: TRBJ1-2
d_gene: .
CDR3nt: TGTGCCAGCAGCTTGGGGGGGGTTGGCTACACCTTC
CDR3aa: CASSLGGVGYTF

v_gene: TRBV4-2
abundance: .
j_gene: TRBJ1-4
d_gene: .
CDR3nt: TGTGCCAGCAGCCCCGATGCAGGGAACGAAAAACTGTTTTTT
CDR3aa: CASSPDAGNEKLFF

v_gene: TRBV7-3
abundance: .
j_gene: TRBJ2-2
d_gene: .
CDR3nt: TGTGCCAGCAGCTCGACTGGAAACACCGGGGAGCTGTTTTTT
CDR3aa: CASSSTGNTGELFF

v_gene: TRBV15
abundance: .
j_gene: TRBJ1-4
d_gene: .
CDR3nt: TGTGCCACCAGCAGCATCCTTGGCAGGGAAGGTGAAAAACTGTTTTTT
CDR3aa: CATSSILGREGEKLFF

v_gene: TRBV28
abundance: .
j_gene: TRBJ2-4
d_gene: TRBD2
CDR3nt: TGTGCCAGCCTCCCCCTGGCTAGCGGCTACAAAAACATTCAGTACTTC
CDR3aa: CASLPLASGYKNIQYF

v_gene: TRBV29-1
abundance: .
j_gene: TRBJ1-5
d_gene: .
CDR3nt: TGCAGCGTTGGACAGAGCAATCAGCCCCAGCATTTT
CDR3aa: CSVGQSNQPQHF

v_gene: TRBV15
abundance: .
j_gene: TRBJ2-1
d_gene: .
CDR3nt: TGTGCCACCAGCAGTGAAGGGGGTGCCTACAATGAGCAGTTCTTC
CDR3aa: CATSSEGGAYNEQFF

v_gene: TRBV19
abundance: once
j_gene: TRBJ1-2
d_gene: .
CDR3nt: TGTGCCAGTAGCCGAGAGCTTAACTATGGCTACACCTTC
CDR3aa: CASSRELNYGYTF

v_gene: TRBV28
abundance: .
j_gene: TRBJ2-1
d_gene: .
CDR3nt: TGTGCCAGCAGTTTGGGTGGGAGCAGAGCGTTCTTC
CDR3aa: CASSLGGSRAFF

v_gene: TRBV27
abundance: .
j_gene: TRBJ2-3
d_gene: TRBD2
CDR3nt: TGTGCCAGCATGGGGGGGGCAGATACGCAGTATTTT
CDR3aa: CASMGGADTQYF

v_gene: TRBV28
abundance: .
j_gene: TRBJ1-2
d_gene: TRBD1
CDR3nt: TGTGCCAGCACTCAAACAGGGGGGTACTATGGCTACACCTTC
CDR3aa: CASTQTGGYYGYTF

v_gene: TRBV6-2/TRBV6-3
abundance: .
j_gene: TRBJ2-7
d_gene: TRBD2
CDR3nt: TGTGCCAGCAGTTCATCCGGGACTAGCGCCGAGCAGTACTTC
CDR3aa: CASSSSGTSAEQYF

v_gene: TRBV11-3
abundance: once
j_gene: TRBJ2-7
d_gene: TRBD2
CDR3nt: TGTGCCAGCAGCTTAGGGGGACTAGCGGGAGCTCCGGGTCACGAGCAGTACTTC
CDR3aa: CASSLGGLAGAPGHEQYF

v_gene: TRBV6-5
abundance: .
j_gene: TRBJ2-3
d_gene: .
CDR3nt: TGTGCCAGCGCAAAATTACTTAGCACAGATACGCAGTATTTT
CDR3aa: CASAKLLSTDTQYF

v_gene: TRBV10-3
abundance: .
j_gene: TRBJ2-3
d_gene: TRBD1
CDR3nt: TGTGCCATCTCAGGGGGAGATACGCAGTATTTT
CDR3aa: CAISGGDTQYF